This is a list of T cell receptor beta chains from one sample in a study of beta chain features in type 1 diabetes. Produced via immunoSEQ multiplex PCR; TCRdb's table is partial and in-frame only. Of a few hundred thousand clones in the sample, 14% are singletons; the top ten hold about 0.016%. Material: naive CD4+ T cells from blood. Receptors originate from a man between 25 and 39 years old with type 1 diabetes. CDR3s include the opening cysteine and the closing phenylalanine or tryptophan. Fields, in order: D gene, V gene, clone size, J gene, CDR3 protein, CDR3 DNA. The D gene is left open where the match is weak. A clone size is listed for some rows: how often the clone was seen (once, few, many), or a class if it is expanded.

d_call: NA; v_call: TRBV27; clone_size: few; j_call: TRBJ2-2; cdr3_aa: CASSFRTGRVGELFF; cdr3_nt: TGTGCCAGCAGTTTCAGGACAGGGAGGGTCGGGGAGCTGTTTTTT
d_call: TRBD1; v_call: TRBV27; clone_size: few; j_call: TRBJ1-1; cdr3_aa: CASSWDRDTEAFF; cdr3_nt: TGTGCCAGCAGTTGGGACAGGGACACTGAAGCTTTCTTT
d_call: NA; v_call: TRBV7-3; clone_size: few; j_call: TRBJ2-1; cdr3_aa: CASSPSTGESNEQFF; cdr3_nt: TGTGCCAGCAGCCCCTCTACGGGGGAAAGCAATGAGCAGTTCTTC
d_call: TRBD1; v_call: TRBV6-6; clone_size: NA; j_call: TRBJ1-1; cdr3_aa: CASSDQGRGRSEAFF; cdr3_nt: TGTGCCAGCAGTGACCAGGGAAGGGGGCGGTCTGAAGCTTTCTTT
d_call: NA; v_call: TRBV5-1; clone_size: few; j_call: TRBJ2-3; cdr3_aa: CASSLGPPAGSTDTQYF; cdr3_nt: TGCGCCAGCAGCTTGGGCCCTCCGGCGGGTAGCACAGATACGCAGTATTTT
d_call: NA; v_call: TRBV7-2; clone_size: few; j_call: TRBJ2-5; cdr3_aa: CASSPGRSETQYF; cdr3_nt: TGTGCCAGCAGCCCTGGTCGGTCAGAGACCCAGTACTTC
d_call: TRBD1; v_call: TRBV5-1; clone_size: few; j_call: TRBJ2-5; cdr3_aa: CASSRTGGEETQYF; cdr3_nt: TGCGCCAGCAGTAGGACAGGGGGCGAAGAGACCCAGTACTTC
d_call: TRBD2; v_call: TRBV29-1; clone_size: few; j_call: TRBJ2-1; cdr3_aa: CSCIGASGDNEQFF; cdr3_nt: TGCAGCTGTATTGGGGCTAGCGGAGACAATGAGCAGTTCTTC
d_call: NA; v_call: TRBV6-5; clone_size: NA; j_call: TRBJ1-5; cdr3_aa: CASRDNRDNYQPQHF; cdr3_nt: TGTGCCAGCAGAGACAACCGGGACAACTATCAGCCCCAGCATTTT
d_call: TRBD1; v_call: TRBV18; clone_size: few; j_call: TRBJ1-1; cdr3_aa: CASSPRTGTNTEAFF; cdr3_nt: TGTGCCAGCTCACCACGGACAGGAACAAACACTGAAGCTTTCTTT
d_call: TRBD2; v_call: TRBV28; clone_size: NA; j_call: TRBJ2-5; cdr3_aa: CASSPPGTSGRAWETQYF; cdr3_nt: TGTGCCAGCAGTCCTCCGGGGACTAGCGGGAGGGCCTGGGAGACCCAGTACTTC
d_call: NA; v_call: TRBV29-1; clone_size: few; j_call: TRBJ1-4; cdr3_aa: CSASTGALEKLFF; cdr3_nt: TGCAGCGCATCGACAGGCGCCCTAGAAAAACTGTTTTTT
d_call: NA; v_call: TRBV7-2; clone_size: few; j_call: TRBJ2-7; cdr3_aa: CASSYDRAYEQYF; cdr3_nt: TGTGCCAGCAGCTACGACCGGGCCTACGAGCAGTACTTC
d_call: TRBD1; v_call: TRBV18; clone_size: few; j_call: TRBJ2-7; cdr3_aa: CASSEQGVSSYEQYF; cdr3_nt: TGTGCCAGCTCAGAGCAGGGGGTTAGCTCCTACGAGCAGTACTTC
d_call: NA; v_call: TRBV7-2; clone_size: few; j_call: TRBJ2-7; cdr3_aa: CASSYRQASYEQYF; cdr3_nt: TGTGCCAGCAGCTACCGACAGGCCTCCTACGAGCAGTACTTC
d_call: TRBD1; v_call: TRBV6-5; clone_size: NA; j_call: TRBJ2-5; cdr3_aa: CASSYGLTGAETQYF; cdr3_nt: TGTGCCAGCAGTTACGGGTTGACAGGGGCAGAGACCCAGTACTTC
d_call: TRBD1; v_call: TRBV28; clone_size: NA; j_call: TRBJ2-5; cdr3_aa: CASSQGGSETQYF; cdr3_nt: TGTGCCAGCTCACAGGGGGGAAGCGAGACCCAGTACTTC
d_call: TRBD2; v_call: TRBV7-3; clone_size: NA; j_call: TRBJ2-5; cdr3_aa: CASSLSGSRETQYF; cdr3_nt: TGTGCCAGCAGCTTGAGCGGGAGCAGGGAGACCCAGTACTTC
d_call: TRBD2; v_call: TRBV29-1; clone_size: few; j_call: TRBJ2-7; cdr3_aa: CSVGEGGYEQYF; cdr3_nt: TGCAGCGTTGGGGAGGGCGGTTACGAGCAGTACTTC
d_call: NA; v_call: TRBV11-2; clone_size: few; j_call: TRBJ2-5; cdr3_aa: CASSLGVGKETQYF; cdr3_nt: TGTGCCAGCAGCTTAGGCGTCGGGAAAGAGACCCAGTACTTC
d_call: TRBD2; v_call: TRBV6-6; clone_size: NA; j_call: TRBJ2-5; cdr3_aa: CASRSAGDQETQYF; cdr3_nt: TGTGCCAGCAGGAGTGCGGGAGACCAAGAGACCCAGTACTTC
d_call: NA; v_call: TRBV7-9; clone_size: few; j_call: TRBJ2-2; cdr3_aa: CASPGQNTGELFF; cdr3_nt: TGTGCCAGTCCGGGACAGAACACCGGGGAGCTGTTTTTT
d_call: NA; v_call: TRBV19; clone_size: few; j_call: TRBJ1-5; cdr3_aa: CASSSQGWDQPQHF; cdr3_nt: TGTGCCAGTAGTTCACAGGGATGGGATCAGCCCCAGCATTTT
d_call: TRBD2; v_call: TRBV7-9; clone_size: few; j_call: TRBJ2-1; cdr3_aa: CASSLGAQRELREQFF; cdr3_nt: TGTGCCAGCAGCTTAGGAGCCCAGCGGGAGCTACGAGAGCAGTTCTTC
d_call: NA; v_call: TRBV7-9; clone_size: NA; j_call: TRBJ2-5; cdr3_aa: CASSLANQGETQYF; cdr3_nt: TGTGCCAGCAGCTTAGCAAACCAGGGAGAGACCCAGTACTTC
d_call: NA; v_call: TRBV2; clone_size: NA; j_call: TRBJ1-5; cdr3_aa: CASSDRGSPQHF; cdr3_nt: TGTGCCAGCAGTGATCGGGGTTCTCCCCAGCATTTT
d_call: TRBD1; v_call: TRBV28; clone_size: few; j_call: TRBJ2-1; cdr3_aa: CASSLWTGSNEQFF; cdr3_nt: TGTGCCAGCAGTTTATGGACAGGGTCCAATGAGCAGTTCTTC
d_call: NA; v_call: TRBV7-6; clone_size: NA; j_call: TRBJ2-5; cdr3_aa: CASSPRVRETQYF; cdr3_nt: TGTGCCAGCAGCCCCCGAGTTAGAGAGACCCAGTACTTC
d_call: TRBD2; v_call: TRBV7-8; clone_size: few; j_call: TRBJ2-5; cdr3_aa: CASSPRTSGRGETQYF; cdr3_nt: TGTGCCAGCAGCCCCCGGACTAGCGGGAGGGGGGAGACCCAGTACTTC
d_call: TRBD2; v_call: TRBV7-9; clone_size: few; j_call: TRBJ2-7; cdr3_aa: CASSPGLAAYEQYF; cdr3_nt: TGTGCCAGCAGCCCCGGACTAGCCGCCTACGAGCAGTACTTC
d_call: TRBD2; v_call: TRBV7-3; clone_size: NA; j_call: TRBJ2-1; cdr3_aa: CASSVGTSGYNEQFF; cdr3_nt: TGTGCCAGCAGCGTCGGGACTAGCGGGTACAATGAGCAGTTCTTC
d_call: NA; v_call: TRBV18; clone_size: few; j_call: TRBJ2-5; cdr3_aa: CASSPSRGAEQETQYF; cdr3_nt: TGTGCCAGCTCACCGTCGCGTGGTGCGGAACAAGAGACCCAGTACTTC
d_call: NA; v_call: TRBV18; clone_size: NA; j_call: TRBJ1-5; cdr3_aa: CASSGTPSNQPQHF; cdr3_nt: TGTGCCAGCTCTGGCACCCCTAGCAATCAGCCCCAGCATTTT
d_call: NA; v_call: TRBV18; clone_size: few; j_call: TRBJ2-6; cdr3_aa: CASSPGGAGANVLTF; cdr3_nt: TGTGCCAGCTCACCTGGGGGCGCTGGGGCCAACGTCCTGACTTTC
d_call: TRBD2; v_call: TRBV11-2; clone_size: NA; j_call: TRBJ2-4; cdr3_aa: CASSPRVAGAKGIQYF; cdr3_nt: TGTGCCAGCAGCCCTCGGGTAGCGGGGGCAAAAGGCATTCAGTACTTC
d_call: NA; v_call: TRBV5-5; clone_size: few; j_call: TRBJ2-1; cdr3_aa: CASSFWTGGYNEQFF; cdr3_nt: TGTGCCAGCAGCTTTTGGACCGGAGGATACAATGAGCAGTTCTTC
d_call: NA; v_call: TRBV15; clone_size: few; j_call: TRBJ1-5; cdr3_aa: CATSRVTGSQPQHF; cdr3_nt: TGTGCCACCAGCAGAGTGACGGGTTCCCAGCCCCAGCATTTT
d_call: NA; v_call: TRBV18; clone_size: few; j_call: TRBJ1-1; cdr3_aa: CASSPNRDNTEAFF; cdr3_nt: TGTGCCAGCTCACCGAACAGGGATAACACTGAAGCTTTCTTT
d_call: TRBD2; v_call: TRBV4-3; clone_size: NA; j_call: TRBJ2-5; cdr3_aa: CASSQEVAGAETQYF; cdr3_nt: TGCGCCAGCAGCCAAGAAGTAGCGGGAGCAGAGACCCAGTACTTC
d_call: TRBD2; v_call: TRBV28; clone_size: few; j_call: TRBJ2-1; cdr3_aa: CASNPSSGGGGNEQFF; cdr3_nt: TGTGCCAGCAACCCATCTAGCGGGGGAGGAGGGAATGAGCAGTTCTTC
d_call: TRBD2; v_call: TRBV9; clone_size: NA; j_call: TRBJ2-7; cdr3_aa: CASSVGTSGGSYEQYF; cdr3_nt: TGTGCCAGCAGCGTAGGGACTAGCGGAGGTTCCTACGAGCAGTACTTC
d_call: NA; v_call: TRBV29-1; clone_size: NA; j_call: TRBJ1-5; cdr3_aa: CSVEIGQNQPQHF; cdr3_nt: TGCAGCGTTGAGATTGGACAGAATCAGCCCCAGCATTTT
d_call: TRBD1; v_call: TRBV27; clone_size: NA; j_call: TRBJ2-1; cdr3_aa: CASSSGTGKPMNEQFF; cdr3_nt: TGTGCCAGCAGTTCCGGGACAGGGAAGCCTATGAATGAGCAGTTCTTC
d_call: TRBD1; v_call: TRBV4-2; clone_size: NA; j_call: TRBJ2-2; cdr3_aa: CASRGQGTKELFF; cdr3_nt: TGTGCCAGCAGGGGACAGGGGACGAAGGAGCTGTTTTTT
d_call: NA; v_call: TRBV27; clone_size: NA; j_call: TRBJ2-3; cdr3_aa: CASSFVFTDTQYF; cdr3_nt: TGTGCCAGCAGTTTTGTCTTCACAGATACGCAGTATTTT
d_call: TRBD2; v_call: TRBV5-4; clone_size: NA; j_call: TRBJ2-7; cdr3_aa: CASSLGLAGAGEQYF; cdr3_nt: TGTGCCAGCAGCCTAGGACTAGCGGGAGCGGGCGAGCAGTACTTC
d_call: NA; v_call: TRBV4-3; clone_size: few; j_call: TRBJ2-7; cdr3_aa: CASSLGQYEQYF; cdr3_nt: TGCGCCAGCAGCCTTGGACAGTACGAGCAGTACTTC
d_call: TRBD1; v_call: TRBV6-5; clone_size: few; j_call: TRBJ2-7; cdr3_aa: CASRTGVEDEQYF; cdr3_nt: TGTGCCAGCAGGACAGGGGTTGAGGACGAGCAGTACTTC
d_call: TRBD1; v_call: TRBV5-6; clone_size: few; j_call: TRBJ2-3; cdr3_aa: CASSLDQGANTDTQYF; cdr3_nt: TGTGCCAGCAGCTTGGATCAGGGGGCGAACACAGATACGCAGTATTTT
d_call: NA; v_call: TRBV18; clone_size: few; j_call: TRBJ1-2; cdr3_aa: CASSRQDFSSGYTF; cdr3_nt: TGTGCCAGCTCACGTCAGGACTTCTCGAGCGGCTACACCTTC
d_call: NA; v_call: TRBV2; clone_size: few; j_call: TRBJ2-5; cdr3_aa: CASSDDNQETQYF; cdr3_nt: TGTGCCAGCAGCGATGACAACCAAGAGACCCAGTACTTC
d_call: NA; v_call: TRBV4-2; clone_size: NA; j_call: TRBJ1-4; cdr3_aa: CASSRRPITGYDTTNEKLFF; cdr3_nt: TGTGCCAGCAGCCGCCGTCCCATCACAGGATATGATACAACTAATGAAAAACTGTTTTTT
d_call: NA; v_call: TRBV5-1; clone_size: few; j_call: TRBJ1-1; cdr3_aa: CASSLEQGNTEAFF; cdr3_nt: TGCGCCAGCAGCTTGGAGCAGGGGAACACTGAAGCTTTCTTT
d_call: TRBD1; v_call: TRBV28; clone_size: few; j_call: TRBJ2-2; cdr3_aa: CASSRAGTANTGELFF; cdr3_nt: TGTGCCAGCAGTCGAGCCGGGACAGCGAACACCGGGGAGCTGTTTTTT
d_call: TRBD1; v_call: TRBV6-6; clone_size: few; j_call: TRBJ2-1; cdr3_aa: CASSRTGVYDEQFF; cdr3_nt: TGTGCCAGCAGTAGGACAGGGGTGTATGATGAGCAGTTCTTC